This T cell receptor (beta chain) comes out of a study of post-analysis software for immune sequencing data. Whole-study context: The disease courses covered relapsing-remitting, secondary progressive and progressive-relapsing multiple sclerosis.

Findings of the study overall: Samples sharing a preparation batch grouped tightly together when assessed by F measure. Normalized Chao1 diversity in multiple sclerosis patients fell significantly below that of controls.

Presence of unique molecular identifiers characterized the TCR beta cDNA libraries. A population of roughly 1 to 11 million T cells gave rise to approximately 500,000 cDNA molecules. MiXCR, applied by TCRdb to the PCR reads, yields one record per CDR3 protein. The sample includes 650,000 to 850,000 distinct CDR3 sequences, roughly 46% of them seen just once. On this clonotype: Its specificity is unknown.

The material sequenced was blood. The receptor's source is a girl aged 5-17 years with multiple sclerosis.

CDR3: CSAIQGLGPGETQYF. The CDR3 nucleotides read TGCAGTGCTATCCAGGGGCTGGGGCCTGGGGAGACCCAGTACTTC. This chain links TRBV20-1 with TRBJ2-5; a possible D gene is TRBD1 (6 bases). Trimming pared 4 bases from V and 5 bases from J, leaving 20 bases between. The germline gives CDR1 DFQATT, CDR2 SNEGSKA (reference sequence). CDR3 length: 15 residues.